These 13 T cell receptor beta chains were all obtained from the same sample, sequenced in a study of T-cell memory formation after mild COVID-19. TCRdb called the 5' RACE reads again in MiXCR, with one record for every CDR3 protein. Of roughly 350,000 distinct CDR3 sequences in the sample, more than 20% were seen once. Source material: PBMCs or a T cell subset sorted from them (not recorded which). These receptors came from an adult woman who had mild COVID-19 (a few samples of this study predate the infection). Cell type and time point are not known.

The J gene is TRBJ2-7, the V gene TRBV6-6; D remains unclear. The V end was cut by 4 bases, the J end by 4 bases, with 11 bases between. There are 13 residues in the CDR3. CDR1 MNHNY and CDR2 SVGAGI come from the germline V gene (reference sequence). The CDR3 DNA follows: TGTGCCAGCAGTTCTAACCCCGAATACGAGCAGTACTTC. Protein product: CASSSNPEYEQYF.

The CDR3 loop reads CASSSYSGKEYEQYF. Written as DNA, the CDR3 is TGTGCCAGCAGTTCGTACTCAGGGAAAGAGTACGAGCAGTACTTC. The rearrangement links TRBV2 to TRBJ2-7; maybe TRBD1 (5 bases). The CDR3 is made up of 15 amino acids. The ends were cut back, 5 bases at V and 4 bases at J, with 18 bases in the middle. Germline V gene data show CDR1 as SNHLY and CDR2 as FYNNEI.

This clonotype has a handful of counts. The chain carries TRBV20-1 and TRBJ1-1, with TRBD1 as a possible D gene (5 bases). Per the germline V gene, CDR1 is DFQATT and CDR2 is SNEGSKA (reference sequence). This CDR3 has 12 residues. V dropped 6 bases and J dropped 4 bases, with 12 bases sitting between them. Here the CDR3 DNA reads TGCAGTGCCTCCGGGGGGGGCACTGAAGCTTTCTTT. Protein sequence: CSASGGGTEAFF.

This clonotype occurred a few times. The genes are TRBV6-4 and TRBJ2-1; 9 bases are a match to TRBD1. Germline lookup yields CDR1 MRHNA and CDR2 SNTAGT. This CDR3 spans 15 amino acids. Unmatched junction bases numbered 5, after V lost 2 bases and J lost 6 bases. CDR3 nucleotide sequence: TGTGCCAGCAGTGACCTTGGACAGGGGCGCAATGAGCAGTTCTTC. Translated: CASSDLGQGRNEQFF.

V usage is TRBV7-2 and J usage is TRBJ1-1; D unclear. This CDR3 region has 12 residues. V was clipped by 8 bases and J by 4 bases, with 11 bases between them. Germline values: CDR1 SGHTA, CDR2 FQGNSA. This chain's CDR3 is CASGLGPTEAFF. CDR3 sequence (DNA): TGTGCCAGCGGACTGGGTCCCACTGAAGCTTTCTTT.

This clonotype was detected a few times. The chain uses TRBV7-9 and TRBJ2-2; D possibly corresponds to TRBD1 (6 bases). The CDR3 spans 16 residues. Germline V CDR1 and CDR2: SEHNR, FQNEAQ (reference sequence). V lost 2 bases and J lost 5, with 15 bases in between. CDR3 residues: CASSLRGDRWTGELFF. CDR3 bases: TGTGCCAGCAGCTTACGGGGTGACAGGTGGACCGGGGAGCTGTTTTTT.

V and J are TRBV27 and TRBJ1-5; a weak D match, TRBD1 (5 bases). V was cut by 4 bases and J by 9 bases, with 16 bases left in between. Germline V gene sequence: CDR1 MNHEY, CDR2 SMNVEV (reference sequence). CDR3 length: 14 residues. The chain's CDR3 is CASSSVTAVGPQHF. CDR3 DNA: TGTGCCAGCAGTTCGGTGACAGCAGTCGGGCCCCAGCATTTT.

The gene calls are TRBV5-1 and TRBJ2-1, with 14 bases fitting TRBD2. The junction had 3 bases not matched to a gene; V was cut back by 4 bases and J by 0 bases. CDR1 and CDR2 (germline): SGHRS, YFSETQ. There are 17 residues in the CDR3. Here the CDR3 DNA reads TGCGCCAGCAGCACGGGGACTAGCGGGAGCTCCTACAATGAGCAGTTCTTC. Its translation: CASSTGTSGSSYNEQFF.

This clonotype was seen repeatedly, ten times or more. CDR3 residues: CSVGTSGRVDEQFF. The CDR3, as DNA: TGCAGCGTAGGGACTAGCGGGAGGGTAGATGAGCAGTTCTTC. This chain joins TRBV29-1 and TRBJ2-1; 16 bases map to TRBD2. J was trimmed by 8 bases and V by 6 bases; bases with no gene match: 4. Germline V lookup: CDR1 SQVTM, CDR2 ANQGSEA. CDR3 length: 14 amino acids.

This chain joins TRBV19 and TRBJ1-5, with D perhaps matching TRBD1 (6 bases). V lost 5 bases and J 7 bases, leaving 18 bases between the germline ends. The CDR3 covers 15 residues. The germline V gene has CDR1 LNHDA and CDR2 SQIVND (reference sequence). The CDR3 spells CASSEGTGLNQPQHF. The CDR3 DNA reads TGTGCCAGTAGTGAGGGAACAGGGTTGAACCAGCCCCAGCATTTT.

V and J are TRBV15 and TRBJ2-5; no definite D call. Trimming pared 1 base from V and 5 bases from J, leaving 11 bases between. Germline assignment: CDR1 LNHNV and CDR2 YYDKDF (reference sequence). The CDR3 consists of 14 residues. The CDR3 here is CATSRAKGRETQYF. DNA for the CDR3: TGTGCCACCAGCAGAGCCAAAGGTCGGGAGACCCAGTACTTC.

This clonotype was recorded a few times. The rearrangement joins TRBV25-1 to TRBJ1-5; TRBD1 might be the D (6 bases). V shed 8 bases and J shed 2 bases, with 13 bases lying between them. The germline gives CDR1 MGHDK, CDR2 SYGVNS. The CDR3 has 14 residues. CDR3: CASSGTIGNQPQHF. DNA of the CDR3: TGTGCCAGCTCCGGGACAATTGGCAATCAGCCCCAGCATTTT.

The V and J genes are TRBV12-3 or TRBV12-4 and TRBJ1-2, with 7 bases lining up with TRBD1. V was clipped by 2 bases and J by 2 bases; unmatched bases: 11. The CDR3 has 17 residues. Here the CDR3 reads CASSLTIGTEPNYGYTF. Written as DNA, the CDR3 is TGTGCCAGCAGTTTAACTATAGGGACAGAGCCAAACTATGGCTACACCTTC.